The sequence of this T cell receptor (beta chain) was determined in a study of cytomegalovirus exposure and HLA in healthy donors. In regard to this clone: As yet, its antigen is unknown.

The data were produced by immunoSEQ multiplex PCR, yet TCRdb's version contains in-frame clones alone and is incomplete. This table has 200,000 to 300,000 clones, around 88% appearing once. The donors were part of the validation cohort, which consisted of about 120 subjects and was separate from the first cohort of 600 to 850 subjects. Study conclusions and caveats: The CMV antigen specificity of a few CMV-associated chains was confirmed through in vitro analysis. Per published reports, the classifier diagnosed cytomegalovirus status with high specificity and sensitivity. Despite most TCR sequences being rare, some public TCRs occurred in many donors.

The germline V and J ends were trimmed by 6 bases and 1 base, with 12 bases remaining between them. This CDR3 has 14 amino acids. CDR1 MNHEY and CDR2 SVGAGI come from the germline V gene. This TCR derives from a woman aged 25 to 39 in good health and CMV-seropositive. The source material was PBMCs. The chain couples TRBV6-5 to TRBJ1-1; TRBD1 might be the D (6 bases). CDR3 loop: CASREGTRNTEAFF. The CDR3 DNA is TGTGCCAGCAGGGAAGGGACAAGGAACACTGAAGCTTTCTTT.